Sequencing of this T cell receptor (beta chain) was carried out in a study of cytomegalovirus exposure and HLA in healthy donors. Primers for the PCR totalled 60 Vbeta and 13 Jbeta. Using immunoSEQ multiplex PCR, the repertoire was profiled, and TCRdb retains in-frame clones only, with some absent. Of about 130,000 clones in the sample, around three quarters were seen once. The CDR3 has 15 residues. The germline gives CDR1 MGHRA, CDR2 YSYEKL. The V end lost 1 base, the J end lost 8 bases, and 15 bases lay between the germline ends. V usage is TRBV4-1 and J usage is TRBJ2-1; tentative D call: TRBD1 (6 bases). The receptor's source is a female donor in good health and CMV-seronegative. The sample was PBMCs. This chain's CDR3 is CASSQAGGVGYEQFF. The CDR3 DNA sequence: TGCGCCAGCAGCCAAGCTGGGGGCGTCGGCTATGAGCAGTTCTTC.